The rows below give T cell receptor beta chains drawn from one sample of a study of shared clonotypes between healthy human individuals. TCRdb's copy holds only in-frame clones and misses some; the assay was immunoSEQ multiplex PCR. Seen here are about 1,500,000 clones, roughly 95% observed once, and the top ten hold approximately 1%. Sequenced sample: naive CD4+ T cells sorted from blood. The receptors here all came from a man aged 25 to 45 in good health. Both conserved end residues are part of each CDR3. D genes are given only for firm matches. Part of the rows lack a size; the others show once, few, many or a class for expanded clones.

J gene,D gene,clone size,V gene,CDR3 DNA,CDR3 protein
TRBJ2-1,TRBD2,NA,TRBV18,TGTGCCAGCTCAGGTGCGGGACTAGCGGGAGCCAATGAGCAGTTCTTC,CASSGAGLAGANEQFF
TRBJ1-1,NA,NA,TRBV28,TGTGCCAGCACCCTGGACAGTGAAGCTTTCTTT,CASTLDSEAFF
TRBJ1-5,TRBD1,NA,TRBV5-1,TGCGCCAGCAGATACGGGACAGGGGATGTAATCGATCAGCCCCAGCATTTT,CASRYGTGDVIDQPQHF
TRBJ2-1,NA,once,TRBV28,TGTGCCAGCAGTCCGCCCGCCCCTTCCTACAATGAGCAGTTCTTC,CASSPPAPSYNEQFF
TRBJ2-3,NA,NA,TRBV18,TGTGCCAGCTCACTCTCGCGGGACACAGATACGCAGTATTTT,CASSLSRDTDTQYF
TRBJ2-2,NA,NA,TRBV7-3,TGTGCCAGCAGCTTACTCGCCGGGGAGCTGTTTTTT,CASSLLAGELFF
TRBJ1-1,TRBD1,NA,TRBV7-8,TGTGCCAGCACCAGAACCAGGACAGGGGACACTGAAGCTTTCTTT,CASTRTRTGDTEAFF
TRBJ2-1,NA,NA,TRBV6-6,TGTGCCAGCAGTTTTGGGGGAGCGGTAAGGAATGAGCAGTTCTTC,CASSFGGAVRNEQFF
TRBJ2-1,TRBD2,NA,TRBV5-1,TGCGCCAGCAGCCTGACTAGCGGGAGGGCCGCCTACAATGAGCAGTTCTTC,CASSLTSGRAAYNEQFF
TRBJ1-1,TRBD1,NA,TRBV9,TGTGCCAGCAGCGTAACCGGACAGGGGAACACTGAAGCTTTCTTT,CASSVTGQGNTEAFF
TRBJ2-1,TRBD2,NA,TRBV7-3,TGTGCCAGCAGCTTGGGACTAGCATCCAATGAGCAGTTCTTC,CASSLGLASNEQFF
TRBJ2-7,TRBD2,NA,TRBV9,TGTGCCAGCAGCGTAGATATCGCGGGAGGGTCCTTAGAGCAGTACTTC,CASSVDIAGGSLEQYF
TRBJ2-3,TRBD1,NA,TRBV7-7,TGTGCCAGCAGCCCCGGGACAGGGGTTTTGGATACGCAGTATTTT,CASSPGTGVLDTQYF
TRBJ2-5,TRBD1,NA,TRBV5-1,TGCGCCAGCAGAGGACAGGGGGCGAGTGAGACCCAGTACTTC,CASRGQGASETQYF
TRBJ1-3,NA,NA,TRBV11-2,TGTGCCAGCAGCTTAATTCCCGGGACCGCTTCAGGAAACACCATATATTTT,CASSLIPGTASGNTIYF